This T cell receptor beta chain was captured by sequencing in a study of CD8+CD57+ T cells in acquired aplastic anemia. At the level of the study: DNA per sorted CD4+ or CD8+ sample ranged about 0.19 to 30 ug, averaging around 3 ug. Study observations and caveats: Significant differences in CD8+ Simpson's diversity were not observed between patients and controls.

V dropped 6 bases and J dropped 0 bases, with 9 bases sitting between them. Germline loops: CDR1 DFQATT, CDR2 SNEGSKA (reference sequence). This CDR3 is 13 amino acids long. In the case of this clonotype: Its specificity is not known.

CDR3 and TCR beta VDJ profiling relied on a genomic DNA template. TCRdb re-called the reads with MiXCR, one entry per CDR3 protein. This sample carries some 180,000 distinct CDR3 sequences, 63% of them seen once, and the ten largest clones take about 42%. CD8+CD57+ cell expansion, shown by flow cytometry, had occurred in the patients selected for sequencing. Sequencing was done on a sample of sorted CD4+, CD8+, or CD8+CD57+ T cells (not recorded which) from PBMCs. The chain joins TRBV20-1 to TRBJ1-3; no clear D. The TCR was taken from a human donor with aplastic anemia. CDR3 sequence (DNA): TGCAGTGCCCTGTATTTCTCTGGAAACACCATATATTTT. This gives the protein CSALYFSGNTIYF.